Shown below are 32 T cell receptor beta chains from a single sample sequenced in a study of vaccination and CD4 T cells after COVID-19. Stated treatment: roughly ten-day PBMC culture with coronavirus spike peptide pools or control peptides (ViraFEST assay). No antigen has been identified for these receptors. At the Johns Hopkins FTIC core, DNA taken from cultured CD4+ T cells was sequenced by way of the Oncomine TCR Beta short-read assay. From the PCR reads, TCRdb called clonotypes with MiXCR, one entry per CDR3 protein. The sample records about 25,000 distinct CDR3 sequences, over 45% being singletons. What was sequenced was CD4+ T cells from blood, cultured in vitro. All receptors come from a human donor who had recovered from COVID-19.

V is TRBV20-1 and J is TRBJ1-2; D not resolved. The V gene lost 8 bases and the J gene lost 6 bases, with 16 bases spanning the gap. CDR3 size: 12 residues. Germline V gene data show CDR1 as DFQATT and CDR2 as SNEGSKA (reference sequence). This CDR3 reads CSLSRLPDGYTF. The CDR3 bases are TGCAGTCTGTCGAGACTACCTGATGGCTACACCTTC.

V and J are TRBV7-6 and TRBJ1-1; D perhaps matches TRBD1 (6 bases). Germline V gene data show CDR1 as SGHVS and CDR2 as FNYEAQ. V was shortened by 1 base and J by 5 bases, with 14 bases between the two germline ends. The CDR3 length is 15 residues. The chain's CDR3 is CASSLVVRGGTEAFF. DNA for the CDR3: TGTGCCAGCAGCTTAGTGGTCAGGGGCGGGACTGAAGCTTTCTTT.

This sequence joins TRBV6-2 or TRBV6-3 and TRBJ2-1; D is unresolved. CDR1 and CDR2 from the germline V gene are MNHEY and SVGEGT. The CDR3 totals 17 residues. Trimming cost V 2 bases and J 4 bases, with 18 bases left between them. The chain's CDR3 is CASSYNYVRNPYNEQFF. CDR3 nucleotides: TGTGCCAGCAGTTACAATTATGTCAGGAACCCATACAATGAGCAGTTCTTC.

The DNA of the CDR3 is TGTGCCAGCAGTTCGTCAACCCCCTACGAGCAGTACTTC. Translation: CASSSSTPYEQYF. The rearrangement links TRBV6-2 or TRBV6-3 to TRBJ2-7; D is undetermined. Trimming took off 4 bases at V and 2 bases at J, with 9 bases between the two ends. The V gene's germline CDR1 is MNHEY and CDR2 SVGEGT. The CDR3 has 13 residues.

V is TRBV19 and J is TRBJ2-7; the D gene is possibly TRBD2 (5 bases). Trimming removed 5 bases at V and 1 base at J, with 12 bases between. The CDR3 is 14 residues long. The germline V gene encodes CDR1 LNHDA and CDR2 SQIVND (reference sequence). This CDR3 is CASSSRTVSYEQYF. Here the CDR3 DNA reads TGTGCCAGTAGTTCCAGGACTGTTTCCTACGAGCAGTACTTC.

This chain uses TRBV11-2 with TRBJ2-1; 11 positions match TRBD2. Losses at the gene ends were 4 bases for V and 6 bases for J; bases not matched to a gene: 2. The CDR3 consists of 14 residues. CDR1 and CDR2 from the germline V gene are SGHAT and FQNNGV. As DNA, the CDR3 is TGTGCCAGCAGCTCCACTAGCGGGAGCAATGAGCAGTTCTTC. This sequence encodes CASSSTSGSNEQFF.

The V and J genes are TRBV7-2 and TRBJ1-4; 7 bases map to TRBD1. This CDR3 is 17 amino acids long. CDR1 and CDR2 from the germline V gene are SGHTA and FQGNSA. V trimming: 2 bases; J trimming: 6 bases; junction bases outside the gene matches: 12. CDR3 bases: TGTGCCAGCAGCTTAAACCCGCCCGACAGGGAAGATGAAAAACTGTTTTTT. This encodes CASSLNPPDREDEKLFF.

This clonotype was observed a handful of times. V is TRBV6-1 and J is TRBJ2-2, with TRBD1 matching 7 bases. V trimming: 7 bases; J trimming: 4 bases; junction bases outside the gene matches: 3. Germline CDR1 is MNHNS and CDR2 is SASEGT. The CDR3 loop spans 13 amino acids. CDR3 protein: CASKGASTGELFF. The DNA of the CDR3 is TGTGCCAGCAAGGGGGCGAGCACCGGGGAGCTGTTTTTT.

Here the CDR3 reads CASRGQGISYEQYF. CDR3 nucleotide sequence: TGTGCCAGCAGAGGACAGGGGATCTCCTACGAGCAGTACTTC. The chain has TRBV27 and TRBJ2-7, with 9 nucleotides matching TRBD1. This CDR3 region has 14 residues. V lost 6 bases to trimming and J lost 0 bases; unmatched junction nucleotides: 3. Germline V lookup: CDR1 MNHEY, CDR2 SMNVEV (reference sequence).

This sequence joins TRBV11-2 and TRBJ2-1; 9 bases agree with TRBD2. The CDR3 consists of 17 residues. Germline CDR1 and CDR2: SGHAT and FQNNGV. V shed 5 bases and J 0 bases; nucleotides not matched to a gene: 8. The CDR3 bases are TGTGCCAGCAGCCGTCGTGGTAGCGGGGGCTCCTACAATGAGCAGTTCTTC. Protein: CASSRRGSGGSYNEQFF.

CDR3 amino acids: CASSWGTRNQPQHF. The CDR3 bases are TGTGCCAGCAGTTGGGGGACCAGAAATCAGCCCCAGCATTTT. The rearrangement uses TRBV6-5 and TRBJ1-5; D may be TRBD1 (5 bases). Trimming took off 4 bases at V and 4 bases at J, with 11 bases between the two ends. Germline V gene data show CDR1 as MNHEY and CDR2 as SVGAGI. The CDR3 covers 14 residues.

This chain joins TRBV19 and TRBJ1-5; tentative D call: TRBD1 (5 bases). The CDR3 runs 15 residues. The germline V gene encodes CDR1 LNHDA and CDR2 SQIVND (reference sequence). V lost 6 bases to trimming and J lost 5 bases, with 17 bases between them. CDR3 protein: CASSHRGRWDQPQHF. CDR3 nucleotides: TGTGCCAGTAGCCATCGGGGCAGATGGGATCAGCCCCAGCATTTT.

The gene calls are TRBV6-5 and TRBJ1-5; perhaps TRBD1 as D (5 bases). Germline-derived CDR1 and CDR2 are MNHEY and SVGAGI. CDR3 size: 13 residues. V was trimmed by 2 bases and J by 4 bases, leaving 6 bases between them. Here the CDR3 DNA reads TGTGCCAGCAGTTACGAGGGGAATCAGCCCCAGCATTTT. Translating gives CASSYEGNQPQHF.

This clonotype has just a few counts. The V call is TRBV9, the J call TRBJ1-2, with 9 bases matching TRBD1. V lost 3 bases and J lost 1; bases outside the gene matches: 4. In germline, CDR1 is SGDLS, CDR2 YYNGEE. The CDR3 runs 15 residues. CDR3 sequence (DNA): TGTGCCAGCAGCGCCGGGACAGGGTATAACTATGGCTACACCTTC. Amino acid sequence: CASSAGTGYNYGYTF.

This chain joins TRBV7-8 and TRBJ1-5, with TRBD1 matching 11 bases. In germline, CDR1 is SGHVS, CDR2 FQNEAQ. This CDR3 is built from 18 residues. V dropped 3 bases and J dropped 2; count of bases not matched to a gene: 9. The CDR3: CASSFRDRGTVGNQPQHF. CDR3 nucleotides: TGTGCCAGCAGCTTCAGGGACAGGGGGACGGTTGGCAATCAGCCCCAGCATTTT.

This chain connects TRBV7-9 to TRBJ2-1, with TRBD1 as a possible D gene (5 bases). Trimming removed 2 bases from V and 8 bases from J, with 10 bases in between. Germline values: CDR1 SEHNR, CDR2 FQNEAQ (reference sequence). The CDR3 has 13 amino acids. The CDR3 loop is CASSLQQGDEQFF. CDR3 sequence (DNA): TGTGCCAGCAGCTTACAGCAGGGTGATGAGCAGTTCTTC.

The gene calls are TRBV20-1 and TRBJ2-1; the match to TRBD2 covers 10 bases. The CDR3 length is 14 residues. The ends lost 2 bases at V and 10 bases at J; junction bases unmatched: 8. Germline V CDR1 and CDR2: DFQATT, SNEGSKA (reference sequence). The CDR3 loop is CSARWSGGAKEQFF. Here the CDR3 DNA reads TGCAGTGCTAGATGGAGCGGGGGGGCTAAAGAGCAGTTCTTC.

The genes are TRBV7-2 and TRBJ2-6, with no clear D. The germline gives CDR1 SGHTA, CDR2 FQGNSA. Trimming took off 1 base at V and 0 bases at J, with 7 bases between the two ends. This CDR3 spans 16 amino acids. DNA for the CDR3: TGTGCCAGCAGCTTAGTCTGGGGCTCTGGGGCCAACGTCCTGACTTTC. It yields the protein CASSLVWGSGANVLTF.

This chain uses TRBV20-1 with TRBJ2-5; 10 bases match TRBD2. Trimming cost V 3 bases and J 5 bases; bases outside gene matches: 12. Germline assignment: CDR1 DFQATT and CDR2 SNEGSKA (reference sequence). The CDR3 has 16 residues. DNA of the CDR3: TGCAGTGCTAGGATGGCTAGCGGGGGAATGTTGGAGACCCAGTACTTC. It translates to CSARMASGGMLETQYF.

V and J are TRBV6-1 and TRBJ2-3; TRBD2 matches at 11 bases. In germline, CDR1 is MNHNS, CDR2 SASEGT. J gave up 6 bases and V 4 bases, and 6 bases lay outside the gene matches. The CDR3 consists of 15 residues. The CDR3 reads CASSGTSGGGDTQYF. The CDR3 nucleotides are TGTGCCAGCAGTGGCACTAGCGGGGGCGGGGATACGCAGTATTTT.

The chain combines TRBV20-1 with TRBJ2-6, with 7 bases fitting TRBD1. The V and J ends lost 6 bases and 1 base, in that order; junction bases with no gene match: 3. Germline assignment: CDR1 DFQATT and CDR2 SNEGSKA (reference sequence). The CDR3 has 14 amino acids. The CDR3 nucleotides are TGCAGTGCAAGACAGGGATCTGGGGCCAACGTCCTGACTTTC. Encoded protein: CSARQGSGANVLTF.

This clonotype was counted only a few times. V usage is TRBV24-1 and J usage is TRBJ2-3, with 14 nucleotides matching TRBD2. The V gene's germline CDR1 is KGHDR and CDR2 SFDVKD. J gave up 2 bases and V 5 bases, and 11 bases lay outside the gene matches. The CDR3 loop spans 19 amino acids. The CDR3 loop reads CATSGPGTSGGGATDTQYF. CDR3 nucleotide sequence: TGTGCCACCAGTGGACCCGGGACTAGCGGGGGAGGCGCCACAGATACGCAGTATTTT.

The V and J genes are TRBV19 and TRBJ1-6; D might be TRBD1 (5 bases). V was cut by 5 bases and J by 1 base, with 9 bases left in between. This CDR3 is 15 amino acids long. Per the germline V gene, CDR1 is LNHDA and CDR2 is SQIVND (reference sequence). This chain's CDR3 is CASSQGVSYNSPLHF. In DNA form, the CDR3 reads TGTGCCAGTAGTCAAGGGGTATCCTATAATTCACCCCTCCACTTT. The full variable domain, completed using reference TRBV19 and TRBJ1-6, is DGGITQSPKYLFRKEGQNVTLSCEQNLNHDAMYWYRQDPGQGLRLIYYSQIVNDFQKGDIAEGYSVSREKKESFPLTVTSAQKNPTAFYLCASSQGVSYNSPLHFGNGTRLTVT.

The V and J genes are TRBV5-1 and TRBJ2-4; 9 bases fit TRBD1. CDR3 length: 16 residues. CDR1 and CDR2 from the germline V gene are SGHRS and YFSETQ. V shed 4 bases and J 7 bases; nucleotides not matched to a gene: 12. Here the CDR3 DNA reads TGCGCCAGCAGCGGAACACAGGGGGCGGGGCGGAACATTCAGTACTTC. Residues: CASSGTQGAGRNIQYF.

This clonotype occurred a few times. CDR3 sequence (DNA): TGTGCCAGTAGCGGAATCGGAGAGACCCAGTACTTC. This sequence encodes CASSGIGETQYF. The chain recombines TRBV19 with TRBJ2-5, with D uncertain. Germline loops: CDR1 LNHDA, CDR2 SQIVND (reference sequence). The CDR3 is 12 residues long. V was shortened by 6 bases and J by 4 bases, with 9 bases between the two germline ends.

This sequence joins TRBV6-2 or TRBV6-3 and TRBJ2-1; D ambiguous. The CDR3 is made up of 17 amino acids. Germline V gene sequence: CDR1 MNHEY, CDR2 SVGEGT. V lost 0 bases and J lost 0, with 12 bases in between. CDR3 protein: CASSYSKVRPSYNEQFF. The CDR3 DNA follows: TGTGCCAGCAGTTACTCGAAAGTTAGACCCTCCTACAATGAGCAGTTCTTC.

This clonotype was counted between two and nine times. The rearrangement uses TRBV6-1 and TRBJ2-1; 9 nucleotides match TRBD1. CDR3 length equals 15 residues. The junction had 8 bases not matched to a gene; V was cut back by 7 bases and J by 4 bases. CDR1 is MNHNS, CDR2 SASEGT, per germline. The CDR3 region is CASTHGDRAYNEQFF. CDR3 DNA sequence: TGTGCCAGCACCCACGGGGACAGGGCGTACAATGAGCAGTTCTTC.

The genes are TRBV2 and TRBJ2-3; D gene unclear. Per the germline V gene, CDR1 is SNHLY and CDR2 is FYNNEI. The V end was cut by 5 bases, the J end by 1 base, with 10 bases between. The CDR3 is 14 amino acids. CDR3 amino acids: CASSPRLGTDTQYF. CDR3 DNA sequence: TGTGCCAGCAGTCCTAGGCTAGGCACAGATACGCAGTATTTT.

The chain couples TRBV6-5 to TRBJ2-5; 9 bases agree with TRBD1. The V and J ends lost 4 bases and 5 bases, in that order; junction bases with no gene match: 8. CDR3 length: 15 residues. The germline CDR1 and CDR2 sequences are MNHEY and SVGAGI. The CDR3 sequence is CASSSAGTGRETQYF. The CDR3 coding sequence is TGTGCCAGCAGTTCCGCCGGGACAGGGAGGGAGACCCAGTACTTC.

The chain has TRBV24-1 and TRBJ1-2; weak D call: TRBD1 (6 bases). This CDR3 is 15 amino acids long. Per the germline V gene, CDR1 is KGHDR and CDR2 is SFDVKD. V shed 3 bases and J shed 8 bases, with 18 bases lying between them. The CDR3 bases are TGTGCCACCAGTGATCCAGGACAGTTCCCGACCGGCTACACCTTC. It encodes CATSDPGQFPTGYTF.

The rearrangement uses TRBV7-8 and TRBJ1-5, with a possible D match to TRBD1 (6 bases). In germline, CDR1 is SGHVS, CDR2 FQNEAQ. The CDR3 has 15 amino acids. The V and J ends lost 5 bases and 1 base respectively, with 12 bases between them. In nucleotides, the CDR3 is TGTGCCAGCAGCCTACACAGGGTAAGCAATCAGCCCCAGCATTTT. Its translation: CASSLHRVSNQPQHF.

This clonotype came up a few times. The chain uses TRBV20-1 and TRBJ2-2, with 10 positions matching TRBD2. The V segment lost 0 bases and the J segment 5 bases; nucleotides outside the gene matches: 3. This CDR3 region has 15 residues. CDR1 DFQATT and CDR2 SNEGSKA come from the germline V gene (reference sequence). The CDR3 region is CSARDRGLATGELFF. The CDR3 DNA is TGCAGTGCTAGAGATCGGGGACTAGCGACCGGGGAGCTGTTTTTT.